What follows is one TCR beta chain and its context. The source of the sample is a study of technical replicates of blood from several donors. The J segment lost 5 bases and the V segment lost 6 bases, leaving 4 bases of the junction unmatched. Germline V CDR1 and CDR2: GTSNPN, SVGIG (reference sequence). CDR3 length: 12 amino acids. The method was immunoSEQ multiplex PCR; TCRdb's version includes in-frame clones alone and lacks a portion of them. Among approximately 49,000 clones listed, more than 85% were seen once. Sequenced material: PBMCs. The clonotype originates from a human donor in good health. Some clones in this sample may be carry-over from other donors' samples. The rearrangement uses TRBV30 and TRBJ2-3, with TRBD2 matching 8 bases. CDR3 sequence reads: CACRSGRDTQYF. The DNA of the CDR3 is TGTGCCTGTAGGAGCGGGAGAGATACGCAGTATTTT.